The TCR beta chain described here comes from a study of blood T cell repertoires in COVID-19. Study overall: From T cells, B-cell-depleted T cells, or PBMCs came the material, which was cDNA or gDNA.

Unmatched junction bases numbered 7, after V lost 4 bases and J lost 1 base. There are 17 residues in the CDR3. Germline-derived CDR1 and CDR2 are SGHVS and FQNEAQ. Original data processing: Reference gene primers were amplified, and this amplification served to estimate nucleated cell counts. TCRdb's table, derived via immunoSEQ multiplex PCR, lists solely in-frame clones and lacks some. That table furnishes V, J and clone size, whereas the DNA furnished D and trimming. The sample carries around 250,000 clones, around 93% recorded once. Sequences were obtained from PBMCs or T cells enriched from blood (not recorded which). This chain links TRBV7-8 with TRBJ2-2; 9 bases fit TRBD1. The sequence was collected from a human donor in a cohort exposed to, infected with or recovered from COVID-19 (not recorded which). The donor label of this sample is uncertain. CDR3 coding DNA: TGTGCCAGCAGCTCTAGGGACAGGGTATTGAACACCGGGGAGCTGTTTTTT. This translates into CASSSRDRVLNTGELFF.